This T cell receptor (beta chain) is drawn from a study of technical replicates of blood from a few donors. TCRdb's table, derived via immunoSEQ multiplex PCR, lists solely in-frame clones and lacks some. The sample lists roughly 80,000 clones; around 94% were seen once. This CDR3 comprises 14 residues. Per germline, CDR1 SGHTA and CDR2 FQGNSA. With 5 bases removed from V and 4 bases from J, the gap between germline ends came to 15 bases. What was sequenced was T cells isolated from PBMCs. The receptor was derived from a human donor in good health. This chain connects TRBV7-2 to TRBJ2-7, with a weak D call TRBD1 (5 bases). The chain's CDR3 is CASSPAGIGYEQYF. In DNA, the CDR3 is TGTGCCAGCAGCCCGGCAGGGATCGGGTACGAGCAGTACTTC.